These 26 T cell receptor beta chains came from one sample sequenced in a study of beta chain features in type 1 diabetes. Study-wide findings and caveats: In all four CD4+ subsets, TCRB CDR3 length was significantly, moderately reduced in type 1 diabetes.

No antigen has been assigned to these receptors. Reverse transcription of all isolated RNA meant that expressed TCRB transcripts were sequenced. Using immunoSEQ multiplex PCR, the repertoire was profiled, and TCRdb retains in-frame clones only, with some absent. The sample contains roughly 400,000 clones, 9.6% of which appear only once. The sequenced material came from central memory CD4+ T cells from blood. These TCRs come from a man younger than 45 with type 1 diabetes.

The rearrangement uses TRBV6-4 and TRBJ2-7; 9 bases match TRBD1. The CDR3 has 14 amino acids. Per the germline V gene, CDR1 is MRHNA and CDR2 is SNTAGT. Trimming removed 6 bases from V and 6 bases from J; junction bases left unmatched: 9. The CDR3 DNA is TGTGCCAGCAGCGACCCTTCGGACAGGGGCGAGCAGTACTTC. As protein: CASSDPSDRGEQYF.

This clone was seen at least ten times. J is TRBJ2-6 and V is TRBV5-6, with 7 bases identical to TRBD1. Per germline, CDR1 SGHDT and CDR2 YYEEEE. Trimming removed 0 bases from V and 0 bases from J; junction bases left unmatched: 9. CDR3 length: 19 residues. Here the CDR3 DNA reads TGTGCCAGCAGCTTGGCACAGGGGATCTATAGCTCTGGGGCCAACGTCCTGACTTTC. Its protein is CASSLAQGIYSSGANVLTF.

The genes are TRBV10-1 and TRBJ1-2; a possible D gene is TRBD1 (6 bases). The germline CDR1 and CDR2 sequences are WNHNN and SYGVQD (reference sequence). Trimming left V 1 base short and J 7 bases short, with 10 bases between. The CDR3 has 13 residues. CDR3 protein: CASSEFRGTGYTF. The CDR3, as DNA: TGCGCCAGCAGTGAGTTCAGGGGAACTGGCTACACCTTC.

This clone was found a few times. This CDR3 reads CASSLETASYGYTF. As DNA, the CDR3 is TGTGCCAGCTCACTGGAGACGGCGAGCTATGGCTACACCTTC. The chain employs TRBV18 and TRBJ1-2; D is uncertain. This CDR3 contains 14 residues. Deletions cut 4 bases from V and 4 bases from J, with 13 bases between. Germline assignment: CDR1 KGHSH and CDR2 LQKENI.

The table lists this clone with a few counts. The chain joins TRBV28 to TRBJ1-5, with D hard to call. Germline CDR1 MDHEN, CDR2 SYDVKM. CDR3 length: 15 amino acids. Trimming took off 3 bases at V and 3 bases at J, with 12 bases between the two ends. The CDR3 region has the DNA TGTGCCAGCAGTTTCCCCCCGGGAAACAATCAGCCCCAGCATTTT. Protein product: CASSFPPGNNQPQHF.

Remarks on this clone: Other DNA sequences in this specimen translate into the identical CDR3. CDR3 amino acids: CSAGRYEQYF. The CDR3 DNA follows: TGCAGTGCCGGACGGTACGAGCAGTACTTC. This chain joins TRBV20-1 and TRBJ2-7; no definite D call. The V end lost 6 bases, the J end lost 4 bases, and 7 bases lay between the germline ends. The CDR3 contains 10 residues. Germline V gene data show CDR1 as DFQATT and CDR2 as SNEGSKA (reference sequence).

The chain uses TRBV7-2 and TRBJ1-5; D gene ambiguous. Trimming removed 5 bases at V and 0 bases at J, with 8 bases between. The germline V gene encodes CDR1 SGHTA and CDR2 FQGNSA. This CDR3 is built from 14 residues. This CDR3 reads CASSPGRSNQPQHF. The CDR3 DNA reads as TGTGCCAGCAGCCCTGGGCGTAGCAATCAGCCCCAGCATTTT.

This clone was observed a handful of times. The chain recombines TRBV27 with TRBJ2-3; 7 bases are shared with TRBD2. The ends lost 4 bases at V and 0 bases at J; junction bases unmatched: 4. CDR1 is MNHEY and CDR2 is SMNVEV in the germline V gene (reference sequence). CDR3 size: 15 residues. As DNA, the CDR3 is TGTGCCAGCAGTTGGCGACTAGCCAGCACAGATACGCAGTATTTT. This translates into CASSWRLASTDTQYF.

This chain connects TRBV9 to TRBJ2-3, with D unresolved. From germline, CDR1 is SGDLS and CDR2 YYNGEE. V was shortened by 0 bases and J by 4 bases, with 9 bases between the two germline ends. CDR3 length: 14 amino acids. The CDR3, as DNA: TGTGCCAGCAGCGTAGAAGTGTTTCCAGATACGCAGTATTTT. Protein sequence: CASSVEVFPDTQYF.

This chain joins TRBV28 and TRBJ2-7; TRBD2 is a possible D gene (6 bases). The CDR3 is 15 amino acids. Trimming left V 1 base short and J 7 bases short, with 17 bases between. The germline V gene encodes CDR1 MDHEN and CDR2 SYDVKM. This chain's CDR3 is CASSLYDLGRGEQYF. Written as DNA, the CDR3 is TGTGCCAGCAGTTTATACGATCTGGGCCGGGGGGAGCAGTACTTC. Together with reference TRBV28 and TRBJ2-7, the CDR3 gives the full variable domain: DVKVTQSSRYLVKRTGEKVFLECVQDMDHENMFWYRQDPGLGLRLIYFSYDVKMKEKGDIPEGYSVSREKKERFSLILESASTNQTSMYLCASSLYDLGRGEQYFGPGTRLTVT.

The rearrangement joins TRBV19 to TRBJ1-1; no clear D gene. Trimming pared 5 bases from V and 2 bases from J, leaving 3 bases between. CDR1 and CDR2 (germline): LNHDA, SQIVND (reference sequence). This CDR3 is 11 amino acids long. The CDR3 sequence is CASSRNTEAFF. CDR3 DNA sequence: TGTGCCAGTAGTCGTAACACTGAAGCTTTCTTT.

This chain links TRBV29-1 with TRBJ2-7; D is uncertain. Trimming left V 8 bases short and J 5 bases short, with 22 bases between. The CDR3 covers 14 residues. Germline CDR1 SQVTM, CDR2 ANQGSEA. The CDR3 nucleotides read TGCAGCTATAGGCCCAGCTCTTTCTCTCACGAGCAGTACTTC. Encoded protein: CSYRPSSFSHEQYF.

The V call is TRBV18, the J call TRBJ1-6; 7 bases are shared with TRBD1. This CDR3 is 15 amino acids long. The germline gives CDR1 KGHSH, CDR2 LQKENI. V was clipped by 3 bases and J by 10 bases; unmatched bases: 9. CDR3 region: CASSPRGTFQSPLHF. The CDR3 region has the DNA TGTGCCAGCTCACCCAGGGGGACATTCCAGTCACCCCTCCACTTT.

V is TRBV27 and J is TRBJ2-3, with D perhaps matching TRBD1 or TRBD2 (7 bases each). This CDR3 is built from 18 residues. Trimming cost V 3 bases and J 2 bases, with 21 bases left between them. The germline V gene has CDR1 MNHEY and CDR2 SMNVEV (reference sequence). In nucleotides, the CDR3 is TGTGCCAGCAGTTTGGGAGGGGGCTCGACCAAATACACAGATACGCAGTATTTT. Translating it yields CASSLGGGSTKYTDTQYF.

The chain has TRBV11-2 and TRBJ2-7, with D tentatively TRBD1 (6 bases). Judging by the DNA end, TRBJ2-5 fits better; the J call may be wrong. The CDR3 runs 14 residues. Germline-derived CDR1 and CDR2 are SGHAT and FQNNGV. The CDR3, as DNA: TGTGCCAGCAGCGCGAGGCAGGGGAGTGGGACCCAGTACTTC. This sequence encodes CASSARQGSGTQYF.

This clone has only a few counts. The chain employs TRBV7-3 and TRBJ1-1, with 9 nucleotides matching TRBD1. Germline V gene data show CDR1 as SGHTA and CDR2 as FQGTGA. The V segment lost 3 bases and the J segment 5 bases; nucleotides outside the gene matches: 4. This CDR3 is 14 amino acids long. The CDR3 region has the DNA TGTGCCAGCAGCTTGGGACAGGGTAAGACTGAAGCTTTCTTT. This codes for CASSLGQGKTEAFF.

This clone was detected ten times or more. A junction end diverges from the germline sequence, so it may reflect a read error. The CDR3 DNA reads TGTGCCACCAGCAGGTTCGATGAGCGGTTCTTC. Translating gives CATSRFDERFF. The V and J genes are TRBV15 and TRBJ2-1; D is undetermined. CDR1 and CDR2 (germline): LNHNV, YYDKDF (reference sequence). CDR3 length equals 11 residues. Variable domain in full (rest from reference TRBV15 and TRBJ2-1): DAMVIQNPRYQVTQFGKPVTLSCSQTLNHNVMYWYQQKSSQAPKLLFHYYDKDFNNEADTPDNFQSRRPNTSFCFLDIRSPGLGDTAMYLCATSRFDERFFGPGTRLTVL.

This clone has more than one count but fewer than ten. A far larger clone is only one base removed, so a read error is likely. The chain has TRBV7-3 and TRBJ1-1; no reliable D call. This CDR3 has 13 residues. The ends were cut back, 3 bases at V and 0 bases at J, with 5 bases in the middle. Per germline, CDR1 SGHTA and CDR2 FQGTGA. CDR3 residues: CASSFALNTEAFF. The CDR3 DNA reads as TGTGCCAGCAGCTTCGCTTTGAACACTGAAGCTTTCTTT.

As DNA, the CDR3 is TGTGCCAACAGGGGACTAGCGGGAGGAGAGACCCAGTACTTC. Protein sequence: CANRGLAGGETQYF. The rearrangement links TRBV6-5 to TRBJ2-5; the match to TRBD2 covers 15 bases. The CDR3 totals 14 residues. In germline, CDR1 is MNHEY, CDR2 SVGAGI. Germline trimming cut 10 bases from V and 4 bases from J; bases unmatched to any gene: 4.

V and J are TRBV5-5 and TRBJ2-5; either TRBD1 or TRBD2 may supply D (6 bases each). CDR1 and CDR2 (germline): SGHKS, YYEKEE (reference sequence). The ends were cut back, 1 base at V and 5 bases at J, with 12 bases in the middle. This CDR3 contains 14 residues. The CDR3 DNA reads TGTGCCAGCAGCTTGAGGCTAGGGGGGGAGACCCAGTACTTC. It translates to CASSLRLGGETQYF.

This clone was seen more than once but under ten times. CDR3 amino acids: CASSGTGEGEQFF. The DNA for the CDR3 is TGTGCCAGCTCAGGTACAGGGGAGGGTGAGCAGTTCTTC. The gene calls are TRBV18 and TRBJ2-1; D could derive from TRBD1 or TRBD2 (7 bases each). Between the trimmed V and J ends, which lost 5 bases and 9 bases, there was a span of 14 bases. Germline CDR1 and CDR2: KGHSH and LQKENI. CDR3 length: 13 amino acids.

Points on this clone: An end of the junction differs from the germline gene, which may be a read error. The V call is TRBV10-2, the J call TRBJ1-5; D may be TRBD1 (5 bases). In germline, CDR1 is WSHSY, CDR2 SAAADI. There are 15 residues in the CDR3. CDR3 residues: CASRRGVGGNHPQHF. CDR3 nucleotides: TGCGCCAGCAGGCGAGGGGTTGGGGGGAATCACCCCCAGCATTTT.

The chain recombines TRBV5-8 with TRBJ1-2; 7 nucleotides align to TRBD1. Germline V gene sequence: CDR1 SGHTS, CDR2 YDEGEE. V dropped 1 base and J dropped 0; count of bases not matched to a gene: 3. The CDR3 has 15 amino acids. In nucleotides, the CDR3 is TGTGCCAGCAGCTTGTCAGGGGGAGCTAACTATGGCTACACCTTC. It translates to CASSLSGGANYGYTF. Full variable domain (outside the CDR3, taken from reference TRBV5-8 and TRBJ1-2): EAGVTQSPTHLIKTRGQQATLRCSPISGHTSVYWYQQALGLGLQFLLWYDEGEERNRGNFPPRFSGRQFPNYSSELNVNALELEDSALYLCASSLSGGANYGYTFGSGTRLTVV.

The sample holds many counts of this clone. The CDR3 protein is CASSSLGQGESTDTQYF. The CDR3 region has the DNA TGTGCCAGCAGCTCCCTTGGACAGGGGGAGAGCACAGATACGCAGTATTTT. The chain employs TRBV7-3 and TRBJ2-3, with 10 bases matching TRBD1. CDR1 SGHTA and CDR2 FQGTGA come from the germline V gene. The J segment lost 0 bases and the V segment lost 4 bases, leaving 7 bases of the junction unmatched. The CDR3 loop spans 17 amino acids.

This clone was found a few times. This sample includes further DNA sequences coding for the same CDR3. The chain employs TRBV7-2 and TRBJ1-1, with D perhaps TRBD1 (5 bases). CDR3 length: 13 amino acids. The germline V and J ends were trimmed by 3 bases and 1 base, with 6 bases remaining between them. Germline V lookup: CDR1 SGHTA, CDR2 FQGNSA. The CDR3 DNA reads TGTGCCAGCAGCTTTCAGGGGAACACTGAAGCTTTCTTT. It specifies CASSFQGNTEAFF. Drawing the rest from reference TRBV7-2 and TRBJ1-1, the complete variable domain is GAGVSQSPSNKVTEKGKDVELRCDPISGHTALYWYRQSLGQGLEFLIYFQGNSAPDKSGLPSDRFSAERTGGSVSTLTIQRTQQEDSAVYLCASSFQGNTEAFFGQGTRLTVV.

The genes are TRBV27 and TRBJ1-1; D is unclear. CDR3 length: 13 amino acids. Germline V gene data show CDR1 as MNHEY and CDR2 as SMNVEV (reference sequence). V shed 3 bases and J shed 1 base, with 6 bases lying between them. This CDR3 is CASSLLSNTEAFF. As DNA, the CDR3 is TGTGCCAGCAGTTTGCTCTCGAACACTGAAGCTTTCTTT.